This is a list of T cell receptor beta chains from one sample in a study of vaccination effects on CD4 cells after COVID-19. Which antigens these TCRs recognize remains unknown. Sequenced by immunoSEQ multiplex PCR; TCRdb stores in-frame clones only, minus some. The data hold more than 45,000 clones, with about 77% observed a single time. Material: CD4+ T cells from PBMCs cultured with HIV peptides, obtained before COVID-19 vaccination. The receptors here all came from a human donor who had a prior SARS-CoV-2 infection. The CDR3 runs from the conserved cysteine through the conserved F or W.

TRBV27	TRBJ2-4	CASSLLGLGAKNIQYF
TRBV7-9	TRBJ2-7	CASSPIQGLNYEQYF
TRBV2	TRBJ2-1	CASRGTGLYNEQFF
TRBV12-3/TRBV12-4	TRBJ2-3	CASLGPRTDTQYF
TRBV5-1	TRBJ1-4	CASSVGATGLGEKLFF
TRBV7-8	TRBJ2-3	CASSSTASTDTQYF
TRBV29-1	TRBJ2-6	CSVEGTGAGANVLTF
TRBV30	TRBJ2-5	CAWTRGGQYQETQYF
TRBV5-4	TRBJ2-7	CASSLVGGGPGYEQYF
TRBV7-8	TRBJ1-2	CASSSRLRADNYGYTF
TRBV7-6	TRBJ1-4	CASSLDRGVGKLFF
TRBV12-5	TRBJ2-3	CASGAPVGVIDTQYF
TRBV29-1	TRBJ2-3	CSVGLRGSADTQYF
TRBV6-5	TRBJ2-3	CASRVSGGWPDTQYF
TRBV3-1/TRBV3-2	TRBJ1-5	CASSTSGRPNQPQHF
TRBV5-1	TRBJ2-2	CASSFSRDTGELFF
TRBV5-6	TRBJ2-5	CASRDRGKETQYF
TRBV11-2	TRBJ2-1	CASSPQYEQFF
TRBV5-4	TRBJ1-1	CASVSGTGGSTEAFF
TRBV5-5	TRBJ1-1	CASSLGDGDFTEAFF
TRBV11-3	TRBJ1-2	CASSPQGARGYTF
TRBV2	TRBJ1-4	CASTEIDRENEKLFF
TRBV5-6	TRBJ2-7	CASSSTSGVSYEQYF
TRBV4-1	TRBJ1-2	CASSQVETGHYGYTF
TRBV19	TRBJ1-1	CASAGTENLNTEAFF
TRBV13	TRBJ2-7	CASSLFGGRREQYF
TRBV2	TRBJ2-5	CASSVLAGGLKETQYF
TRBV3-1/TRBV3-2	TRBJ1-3	CASSQVLRVGGNTIYF
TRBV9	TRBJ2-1	CASSAGLTHEQFF
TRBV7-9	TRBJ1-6	CASNLEQYNSPLHF
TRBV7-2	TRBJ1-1	CASSLGGINTEAFF
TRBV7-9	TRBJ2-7	CASSFPGQGAGQYF
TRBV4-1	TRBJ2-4	CASSPPLAALAKNIQYF
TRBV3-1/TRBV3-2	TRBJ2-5	CASSKYRFQETQYF
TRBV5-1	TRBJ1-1	CASSSSGTALTEAFF
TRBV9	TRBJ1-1	CASEPTLKAEAFF
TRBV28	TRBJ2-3	CASSPWTGGTDTQYF
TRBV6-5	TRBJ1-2	CASSYSAQLSNYGYTF
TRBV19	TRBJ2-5	CASSKGDGSVAQYF
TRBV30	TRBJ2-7	CAWSPAYEQYF
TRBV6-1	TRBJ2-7	CASSEALQSYEQYF
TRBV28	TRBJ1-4	CASRDSGTGGKDLFF
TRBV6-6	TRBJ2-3	CASSPSSYLDTQYF
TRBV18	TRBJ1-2	CASGRGRDYGYTF
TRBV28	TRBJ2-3	CASKLDERGVPDTQYF
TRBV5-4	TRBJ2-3	CASSTTSGYTDTQYF
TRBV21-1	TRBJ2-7	CASSSDRGYEQYF
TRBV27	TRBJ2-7	CASSLAFVEAYEQYF
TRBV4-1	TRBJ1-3	CASSQVIVPRAALSGNTIYF
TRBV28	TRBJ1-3	CASRRDPTDSSGNTIYF
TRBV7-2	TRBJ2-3	CASSLEPHSDTQYF